Presented here are 13 T cell receptor beta chains from one specimen sequenced in a study of blood T cell repertoires in COVID-19. Libraries were prepared by immunoSEQ multiplex PCR; TCRdb keeps only in-frame clonotypes and omits some of them. The sample has roughly 340,000 clones, around 87% seen once. Input material: peripheral blood. All receptors come from a woman aged 50 to 60 with COVID-19, enrolled during active disease.

This clone was seen a single time. The rearrangement links TRBV6-5 to TRBJ2-7; 8 bases match TRBD1. This CDR3 is 14 amino acids long. V was pared by 2 bases and J by 6 bases, with 6 bases of the junction left unmatched. Germline CDR1 and CDR2: MNHEY and SVGAGI. The CDR3 nucleotides read TGTGCCAGCAGTTACGCAGGACAGGGTGGCGAGCAGTACTTC. It codes for CASSYAGQGGEQYF.

The chain employs TRBV10-3 and TRBJ2-7; 9 nucleotides agree with TRBD2. The germline gives CDR1 ENHRY, CDR2 SYGVKD. The CDR3 has 16 residues. Germline trimming cut 2 bases from V and 3 bases from J; bases unmatched to any gene: 8. Here the CDR3 reads CAISERRTSANYEQYF. CDR3 DNA sequence: TGTGCCATCAGTGAGCGCCGGACTAGCGCGAACTACGAGCAGTACTTC.

The CDR3: CASSFGTGGEDEQFF. CDR3 in DNA: TGTGCCAGCAGCTTCGGGACAGGGGGGGAGGATGAGCAGTTCTTC. The chain employs TRBV6-4 and TRBJ2-1; 11 nucleotides agree with TRBD1. V was pared by 6 bases and J by 8 bases, with 9 bases of the junction left unmatched. The CDR3 runs 15 residues. The germline CDR1 and CDR2 sequences are MRHNA and SNTAGT.

This chain connects TRBV30 to TRBJ2-5; tentatively, D is TRBD1 (6 bases). V dropped 2 bases and J dropped 1 base, with 14 bases sitting between them. Germline CDR1 is GTSNPN and CDR2 is SVGIG (reference sequence). The CDR3 has 15 amino acids. The DNA of the CDR3 is TGTGCCTGGAGTTCACTTACAGGGACCCAAGAGACCCAGTACTTC. The encoded protein is CAWSSLTGTQETQYF.

The chain employs TRBV4-1 and TRBJ1-5, with TRBD1 matching 8 bases. CDR1 MGHRA and CDR2 YSYEKL come from the germline V gene. With V trimmed by 1 base and J by 9 bases, 8 bases remained unmatched. The CDR3 totals 15 residues. DNA for the CDR3: TGCGCCAGCAGCCAAGGAACAGGGGGTGTTGCGCCCCAGCATTTT. Protein product: CASSQGTGGVAPQHF.

This clone was recorded a few times. J is TRBJ1-1 and V is TRBV27; TRBD1 matches 9 bases. The CDR3 runs to 15 residues. The V and J ends lost 5 bases and 2 bases, in that order; junction bases with no gene match: 6. The germline gives CDR1 MNHEY, CDR2 SMNVEV (reference sequence). This CDR3 is CASSNPGQGNTEAFF. CDR3 sequence (DNA): TGTGCCAGCAGTAACCCGGGACAGGGTAACACTGAAGCTTTCTTT.

J is TRBJ2-7 and V is TRBV30; 10 positions match TRBD1. Trimming removed 5 bases from V and 1 base from J; junction bases left unmatched: 5. In germline, CDR1 is GTSNPN, CDR2 SVGIG (reference sequence). The CDR3 runs to 14 residues. The CDR3 loop reads CAWSWGQGSYEQYF. The DNA for the CDR3 is TGTGCCTGGTCTTGGGGACAGGGGTCCTACGAGCAGTACTTC. The entire variable domain, with the rest obtained from reference TRBV30 and TRBJ2-7, is as follows: SQTIHQWPATLVQPVGSPLSLECTVEGTSNPNLYWYRQAAGRGLQLLFYSVGIGQISSEVPQNLSASRPQDRQFILSSKKLLLSDSGFYLCAWSWGQGSYEQYFGPGTRLTVT.

The genes are TRBV18 and TRBJ2-1; 7 bases are a match to TRBD1. CDR1 is KGHSH and CDR2 is LQKENI in the germline V gene. V lost 3 bases, J lost 7 bases, and 6 bases stayed unmatched. The CDR3 contains 14 residues. CDR3 bases: TGTGCCAGCTCACCGCTCCGGGACAGTAATGAGCAGTTCTTC. Translation: CASSPLRDSNEQFF.

The rearrangement links TRBV4-1 to TRBJ2-1; no definite D call. Trimming removed 6 bases from V and 4 bases from J, with 25 bases in between. Germline V gene sequence: CDR1 MGHRA, CDR2 YSYEKL. The CDR3 covers 18 residues. The CDR3 here is CASSRLTDAKPRYNEQFF. CDR3 DNA: TGCGCCAGCAGTCGCCTTACCGATGCAAAACCCAGATACAATGAGCAGTTCTTC.

CDR3 region: CASSLAGGYQETQYF. In DNA form, the CDR3 reads TGTGCCAGCAGCTTAGCGGGGGGGTACCAAGAGACCCAGTACTTC. This chain connects TRBV5-4 to TRBJ2-5, with 10 positions matching TRBD2. The CDR3 contains 15 residues. The V gene's germline CDR1 is SGHNT and CDR2 YYREEE (reference sequence). After removal of 2 bases from V and 0 bases from J, the junction contained 1 base not matched to a gene.

This rearrangement joins TRBV7-2 to TRBJ2-5; D uncertain. The CDR3 covers 12 residues. Per the germline V gene, CDR1 is SGHTA and CDR2 is FQGNSA. The V and J ends lost 3 bases and 4 bases respectively, with 6 bases between them. The CDR3 coding sequence is TGTGCCAGCAGCTTTCCGGGAGAGACCCAGTACTTC. It specifies CASSFPGETQYF. The full variable domain, completed using reference TRBV7-2 and TRBJ2-5, is GAGVSQSPSNKVTEKGKDVELRCDPISGHTALYWYRQSLGQGLEFLIYFQGNSAPDKSGLPSDRFSAERTGGSVSTLTIQRTQQEDSAVYLCASSFPGETQYFGPGTRLLVL.

This rearrangement joins TRBV11-2 to TRBJ2-3; tentatively, D is TRBD2 (6 bases). The CDR3 contains 18 residues. CDR1 SGHAT and CDR2 FQNNGV come from the germline V gene. Trimming pared 4 bases from V and 0 bases from J, leaving 20 bases between. The CDR3 sequence is CASSSRRGIAASTDTQYF. The CDR3 coding sequence is TGTGCCAGCAGCTCCCGCCGGGGAATAGCGGCTAGCACAGATACGCAGTATTTT.

The CDR3 bases are TGCGCCAGCAGGTACAGCCCGGGAGATAATTCACCCCTCCACTTT. Its protein is CASRYSPGDNSPLHF. The chain is built from TRBV4-1 and TRBJ1-6; no firm D call. Germline lookup yields CDR1 MGHRA and CDR2 YSYEKL. V lost 6 bases and J 5 bases, leaving 14 bases between the germline ends. The CDR3 is 15 residues long.